This TCR beta chain derives from a study of CD8 T cells in Susac syndrome. RNA was extracted with the RNeasy kit, and a quantity of roughly 0.5 to 1 ug was reverse transcribed using random hexamers. TCRdb itself ran the immunoSEQ multiplex PCR reads through MiXCR, one entry per CDR3 protein. The sample yields tens of thousands of distinct CDR3 sequences, 94% seen once. V lost 2 bases to trimming and J lost 4 bases, with 11 bases between them. The CDR3 consists of 14 residues. Germline CDR1 SNHLY, CDR2 FYNNEI. CD8+ and CD4+ T cells were negatively isolated; TEMRA cells were FACS-enriched. This TCR was sampled from a human donor in good health. The chain has TRBV2 and TRBJ2-5; the D is unclear. The sequencing sample was made of CD8+ T cells from PBMCs. The DNA of the CDR3 is TGTGCCAGCAGTGAATCGGAAGGGTTAGAGACCCAGTACTTC. It codes for CASSESEGLETQYF.